Below are 17 T cell receptor beta chains sequenced from a single sample in a study of shared clonotypes between healthy human individuals. Selected positively for CCR7 and CD45RO-negative, naive CD8 cells excluded terminally differentiated effector memory CD45RA+ cells. Measured with immunoSEQ multiplex PCR; TCRdb has only the in-frame clones, and not every one. This sample yields about 800,000 clones, of which 90% to 97% are seen a single time; less than 0.25% belongs to the top ten. The sequencing sample was made of naive CD8+ T cells sorted from blood. The receptor source for this set is a man aged 30 to 39 in good health.

Remarks on this clone: This sample also contains other DNA sequences that code for the same CDR3. J is TRBJ2-7 and V is TRBV7-9; D gene ambiguous. Germline V gives CDR1 SEHNR, CDR2 FQNEAQ (reference sequence). This CDR3 contains 12 residues. Trimming removed 5 bases from V and 3 bases from J, with 8 bases in between. CDR3 loop: CASSSDRYEQYF. CDR3 nucleotides: TGTGCCAGCAGCAGTGACCGCTACGAGCAGTACTTC. The variable domain in full, with the rest retrieved from reference TRBV7-9 and TRBJ2-7, is DTGVSQNPRHKITKRGQNVTFRCDPISEHNRLYWYRQTLGQGPEFLTYFQNEAQLEKSRLLSDRFSAERPKGSFSTLEIQRTEQGDSAMYLCASSSDRYEQYFGPGTRLTVT.

The chain has TRBV18 and TRBJ2-3; 11 bases are a match to TRBD2. With V trimmed by 4 bases and J by 2 bases, 5 bases remained unmatched. Germline V gene sequence: CDR1 KGHSH, CDR2 LQKENI. CDR3 size: 16 residues. The CDR3 loop is CASSRALAGDTDTQYF. The CDR3 DNA reads TGTGCCAGCTCACGTGCACTAGCGGGAGACACAGATACGCAGTATTTT.

The chain uses TRBV5-1 and TRBJ2-5; D tentatively reads TRBD1 or TRBD2 (5 bases each). The CDR3 loop spans 17 amino acids. With 0 bases removed from V and 0 bases from J, the gap between germline ends came to 15 bases. CDR1 is SGHRS, CDR2 YFSETQ, per germline. The CDR3 loop is CASSLVPGTQNQETQYF. The CDR3 DNA is TGCGCCAGCAGCTTGGTACCCGGGACCCAGAACCAAGAGACCCAGTACTTC.

This chain joins TRBV27 and TRBJ1-2; TRBD1 is a possible D gene (6 bases). This CDR3 is 12 amino acids long. From germline, CDR1 is MNHEY and CDR2 SMNVEV (reference sequence). V was trimmed by 2 bases and J by 6 bases, leaving 7 bases between them. The DNA of the CDR3 is TGTGCCAGCAGTTTACGGGGGCATGGCTACACCTTC. It specifies CASSLRGHGYTF.

The chain combines TRBV7-9 with TRBJ1-4; no definite D call. Trimming shortened V by 4 bases and J by 0 bases, and 15 bases separated the two germline ends. This CDR3 has 17 amino acids. The V gene's germline CDR1 is SEHNR and CDR2 FQNEAQ (reference sequence). The chain's CDR3 is CASSSLAGIATNEKLFF. The CDR3 DNA is TGTGCCAGCAGCTCACTGGCCGGAATTGCAACTAATGAAAAACTGTTTTTT.

The CDR3 here is CARLLKLAGVYEQYF. Here the CDR3 DNA reads TGTGCCAGACTCTTGAAATTAGCGGGAGTGTACGAGCAGTACTTC. The chain couples TRBV11-3 to TRBJ2-7; 9 nucleotides match TRBD2. The V and J ends lost 9 bases and 4 bases, in that order; junction bases with no gene match: 13. Germline values: CDR1 SGHNT, CDR2 YENEEA. This CDR3 region has 15 residues.

This clone was seen only once. Other DNA sequences in this specimen translate into the identical CDR3. This chain connects TRBV27 to TRBJ1-2; a weak D match, TRBD1 (5 bases). V was cut by 0 bases and J by 6 bases, with 5 bases left in between. Germline V gene lookup returns CDR1 MNHEY and CDR2 SMNVEV (reference sequence). The CDR3 covers 12 residues. The CDR3 here is CASSLSGDGYTF. CDR3 DNA sequence: TGTGCCAGCAGTTTATCAGGGGATGGCTACACCTTC.

J is TRBJ1-1 and V is TRBV28; D unresolved. V was clipped by 3 bases and J by 3 bases, with 5 bases between them. The CDR3 extends over 12 amino acids. Germline loops: CDR1 MDHEN, CDR2 SYDVKM. The CDR3 bases are TGTGCCAGCAGTTTGTTGGACACTGAAGCTTTCTTT. Translation: CASSLLDTEAFF.

This chain links TRBV9 with TRBJ2-1; 10 bases are a match to TRBD2. The CDR3 is 16 residues long. The germline V gene has CDR1 SGDLS and CDR2 YYNGEE. The V gene end was trimmed by 1 base and the J gene end by 6 bases; junction bases not matched to a gene: 7. The CDR3: CASSVLRTSGTNEQFF. CDR3 DNA sequence: TGTGCCAGCAGCGTACTCAGAACTAGCGGGACCAATGAGCAGTTCTTC. Complete variable domain (other parts from reference TRBV9 and TRBJ2-1): DSGVTQTPKHLITATGQRVTLRCSPRSGDLSVYWYQQSLDQGLQFLIQYYNGEERAKGNILERFSAQQFPDLHSELNLSSLELGDSALYFCASSVLRTSGTNEQFFGPGTRLTVL.

This chain uses TRBV5-1 with TRBJ2-7; 11 nucleotides match TRBD2. With 2 bases clipped from V and 0 bases from J, the junction kept 1 base outside the gene matches. This CDR3 region has 15 residues. Germline V gene data show CDR1 as SGHRS and CDR2 as YFSETQ. DNA of the CDR3: TGCGCCAGCAGCTTTACTAGCGGGAGCTCCTACGAGCAGTACTTC. This translates into CASSFTSGSSYEQYF.

The CDR3 protein is CASYPIDRGLPNTEAFF. The CDR3 DNA is TGTGCCAGCTACCCGATTGATAGGGGCTTACCGAACACTGAAGCTTTCTTT. The gene calls are TRBV27 and TRBJ1-1; a possible D gene is TRBD1 (5 bases). V was pared by 8 bases and J by 1 base, with 23 bases between. The CDR3 covers 17 residues. The V gene's germline CDR1 is MNHEY and CDR2 SMNVEV (reference sequence).

This clone was picked up one time. This sequence joins TRBV28 and TRBJ2-4; 12 nucleotides agree with TRBD2. J was trimmed by 5 bases and V by 6 bases; bases with no gene match: 11. The CDR3 has 17 residues. Germline V lookup: CDR1 MDHEN, CDR2 SYDVKM. CDR3 protein: CASSPDLAGGQENIQYF. The CDR3 DNA is TGTGCCAGCAGCCCAGATCTAGCGGGAGGGCAAGAAAACATTCAGTACTTC.

The chain employs TRBV28 and TRBJ2-1, with TRBD2 matching 11 bases. This CDR3 spans 15 amino acids. The junction had 5 bases not matched to a gene; V was cut back by 6 bases and J by 4 bases. Germline V CDR1 and CDR2: MDHEN, SYDVKM. In nucleotides, the CDR3 is TGTGCCAGCAGCATAGGGACTAGCGGATACAATGAGCAGTTCTTC. It encodes CASSIGTSGYNEQFF.

This clone was observed a single time. V gene TRBV5-6 combines with J gene TRBJ2-5; perhaps TRBD1 as D (6 bases). In germline, CDR1 is SGHDT, CDR2 YYEEEE. Trimming stripped 3 bases from V and 4 bases from J, with 16 bases between. The CDR3 has 15 amino acids. This CDR3 reads CASSSPRVRGETQYF. The CDR3 nucleotides are TGTGCCAGCAGCTCACCCCGGGTCAGGGGAGAGACCCAGTACTTC.

CDR3 nucleotides: TGTGCCAGCAGCCGGACTAGCTCATACAATGAGCAGTTCTTC. Protein: CASSRTSSYNEQFF. This chain links TRBV6-4 with TRBJ2-1; 8 positions match TRBD2. V shed 6 bases, J shed 4 bases, and the junction held 5 bases outside the gene matches. This CDR3 contains 14 residues. Per the germline V gene, CDR1 is MRHNA and CDR2 is SNTAGT.

The V gene is TRBV6-5, the J gene TRBJ2-3; D uncertain. Germline CDR1 reads MNHEY; CDR2 reads SVGAGI. The V end was cut by 4 bases, the J end by 2 bases, with 4 bases between. The CDR3 runs to 12 residues. CDR3 sequence (DNA): TGTGCCAGCAGTTCCTTCACAGATACGCAGTATTTT. It specifies CASSSFTDTQYF.

This chain connects TRBV5-6 to TRBJ2-7; TRBD2 is a possible D gene (6 bases). Germline-derived CDR1 and CDR2 are SGHDT and YYEEEE. V was trimmed by 3 bases and J by 2 bases, leaving 9 bases between them. This CDR3 is built from 13 residues. This chain's CDR3 is CASSWDLTYEQYF. CDR3 DNA: TGTGCCAGCAGCTGGGACTTGACCTACGAGCAGTACTTC.